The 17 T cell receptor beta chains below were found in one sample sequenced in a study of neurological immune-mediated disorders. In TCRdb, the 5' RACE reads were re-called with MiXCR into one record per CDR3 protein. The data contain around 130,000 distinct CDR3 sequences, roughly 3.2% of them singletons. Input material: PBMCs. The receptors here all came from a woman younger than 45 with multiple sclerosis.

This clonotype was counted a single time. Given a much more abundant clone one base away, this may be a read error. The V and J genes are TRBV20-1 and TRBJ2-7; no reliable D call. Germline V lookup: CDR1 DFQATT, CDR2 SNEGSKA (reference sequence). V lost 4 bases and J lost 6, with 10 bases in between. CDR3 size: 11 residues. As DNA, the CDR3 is TGCAGTGCTACCGAACTTCCCGAGCAGTACTTC. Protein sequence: CSATELPEQYF.

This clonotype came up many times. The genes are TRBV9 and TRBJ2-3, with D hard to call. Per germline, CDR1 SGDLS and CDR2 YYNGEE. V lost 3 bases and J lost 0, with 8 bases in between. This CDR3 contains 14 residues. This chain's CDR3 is CASSAFGSTDTQYF. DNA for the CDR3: TGTGCCAGCAGCGCCTTTGGGAGCACAGATACGCAGTATTTT.

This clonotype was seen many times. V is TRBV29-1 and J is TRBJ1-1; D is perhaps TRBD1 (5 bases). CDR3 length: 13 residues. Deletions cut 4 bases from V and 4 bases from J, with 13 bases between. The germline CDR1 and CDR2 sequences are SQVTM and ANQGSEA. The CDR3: CSVAVSGSTEAFF. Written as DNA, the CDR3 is TGCAGCGTTGCGGTTTCAGGGAGCACTGAAGCTTTCTTT.

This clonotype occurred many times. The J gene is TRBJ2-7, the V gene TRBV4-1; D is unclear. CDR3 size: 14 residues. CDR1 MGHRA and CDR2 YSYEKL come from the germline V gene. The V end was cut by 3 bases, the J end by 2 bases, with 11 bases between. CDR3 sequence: CASSQQMEAYEQYF. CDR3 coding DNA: TGCGCCAGCAGCCAGCAAATGGAAGCCTACGAGCAGTACTTC.

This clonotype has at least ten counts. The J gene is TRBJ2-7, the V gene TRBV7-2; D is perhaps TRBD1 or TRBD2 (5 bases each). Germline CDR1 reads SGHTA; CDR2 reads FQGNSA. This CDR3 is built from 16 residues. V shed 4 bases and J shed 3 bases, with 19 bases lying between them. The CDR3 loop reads CASSSTNEGAGYEQYF. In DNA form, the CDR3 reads TGTGCCAGCAGCTCGACTAATGAAGGGGCGGGCTACGAGCAGTACTTC.

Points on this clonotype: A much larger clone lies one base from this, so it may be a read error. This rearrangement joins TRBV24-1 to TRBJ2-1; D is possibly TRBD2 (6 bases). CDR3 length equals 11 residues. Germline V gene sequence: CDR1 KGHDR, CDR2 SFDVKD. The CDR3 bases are TGTGCCACCCGTGACCTCAGGGAGGTATTCTTC. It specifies CATRDLREVFF.

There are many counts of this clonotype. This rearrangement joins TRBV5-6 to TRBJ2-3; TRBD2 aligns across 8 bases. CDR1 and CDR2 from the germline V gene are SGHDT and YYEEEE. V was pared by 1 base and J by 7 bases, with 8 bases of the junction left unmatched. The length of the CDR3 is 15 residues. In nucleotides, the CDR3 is TGTGCCAGCAGCTTGAAACTAGCGGCGTCGCATACGCAGTATTTT. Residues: CASSLKLAASHTQYF.

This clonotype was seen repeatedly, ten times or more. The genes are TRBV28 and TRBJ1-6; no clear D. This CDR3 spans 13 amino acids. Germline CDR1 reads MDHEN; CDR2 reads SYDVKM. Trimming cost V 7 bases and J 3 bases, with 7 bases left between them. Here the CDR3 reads CASKGYYNSPLHF. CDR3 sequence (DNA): TGTGCCAGCAAAGGGTACTATAATTCACCCCTCCACTTT.

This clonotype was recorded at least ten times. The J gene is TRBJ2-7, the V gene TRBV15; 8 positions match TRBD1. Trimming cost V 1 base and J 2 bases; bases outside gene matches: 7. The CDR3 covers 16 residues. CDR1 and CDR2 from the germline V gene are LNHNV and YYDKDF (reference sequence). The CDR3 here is CATSRGWDRSPYEQYF. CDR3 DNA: TGTGCCACCAGCAGAGGCTGGGACAGGTCCCCCTACGAGCAGTACTTC.

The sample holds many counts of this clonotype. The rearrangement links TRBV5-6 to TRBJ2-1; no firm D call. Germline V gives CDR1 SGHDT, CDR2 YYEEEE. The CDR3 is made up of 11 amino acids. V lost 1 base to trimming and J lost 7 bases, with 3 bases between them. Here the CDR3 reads CASSLFNEQFF. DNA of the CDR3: TGTGCCAGCAGCTTGTTTAATGAGCAGTTCTTC.

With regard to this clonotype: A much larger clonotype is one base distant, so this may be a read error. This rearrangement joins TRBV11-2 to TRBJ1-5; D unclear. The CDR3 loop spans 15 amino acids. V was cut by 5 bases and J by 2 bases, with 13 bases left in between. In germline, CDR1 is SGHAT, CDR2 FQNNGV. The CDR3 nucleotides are TGTGCCAGCAGCCATAAAGAAATGGGCAATCAGCCCCAGCATTTT. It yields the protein CASSHKEMGNQPQHF.

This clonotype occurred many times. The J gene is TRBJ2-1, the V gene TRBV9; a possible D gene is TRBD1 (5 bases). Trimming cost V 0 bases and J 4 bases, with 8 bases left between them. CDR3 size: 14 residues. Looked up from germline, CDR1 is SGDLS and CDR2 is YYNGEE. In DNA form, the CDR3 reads TGTGCCAGCAGCGTAGGAAGGGGTTACAATGAGCAGTTCTTC. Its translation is CASSVGRGYNEQFF.

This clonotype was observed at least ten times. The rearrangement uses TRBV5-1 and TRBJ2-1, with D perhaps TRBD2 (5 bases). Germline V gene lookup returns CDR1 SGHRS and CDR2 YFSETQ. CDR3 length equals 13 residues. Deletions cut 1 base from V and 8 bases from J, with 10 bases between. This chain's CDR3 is CASSLSLADEQFF. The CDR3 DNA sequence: TGCGCCAGCAGCTTGAGCCTAGCCGATGAGCAGTTCTTC. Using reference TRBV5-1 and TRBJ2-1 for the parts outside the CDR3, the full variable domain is KAGVTQTPRYLIKTRGQQVTLSCSPISGHRSVSWYQQTPGQGLQFLFEYFSETQRNKGNFPGRFSGRQFSNSRSEMNVSTLELGDSALYLCASSLSLADEQFFGPGTRLTVL.

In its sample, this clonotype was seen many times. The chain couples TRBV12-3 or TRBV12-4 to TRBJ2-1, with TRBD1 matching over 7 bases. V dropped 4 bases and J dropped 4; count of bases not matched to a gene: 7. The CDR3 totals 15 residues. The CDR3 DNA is TGTGCCAGCAGTTACGGACAGGAGGTATACAATGAGCAGTTCTTC. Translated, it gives CASSYGQEVYNEQFF.

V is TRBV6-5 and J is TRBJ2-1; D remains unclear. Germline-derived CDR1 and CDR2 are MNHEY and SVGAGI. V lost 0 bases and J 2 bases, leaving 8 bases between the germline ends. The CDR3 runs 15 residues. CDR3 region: CASSYSGRAYNEQFF. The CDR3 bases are TGTGCCAGCAGTTACTCGGGTCGGGCCTACAATGAGCAGTTCTTC.

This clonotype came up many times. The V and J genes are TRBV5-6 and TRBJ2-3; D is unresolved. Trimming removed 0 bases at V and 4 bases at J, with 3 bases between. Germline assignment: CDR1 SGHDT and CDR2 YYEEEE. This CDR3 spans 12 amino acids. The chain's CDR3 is CASSLDPDTQYF. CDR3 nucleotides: TGTGCCAGCAGCTTGGACCCAGATACGCAGTATTTT.

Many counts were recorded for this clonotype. The CDR3 is CASSFGGLGETQYF. CDR3 coding DNA: TGTGCCAGCAGTTTCGGGGGACTTGGAGAGACCCAGTACTTC. The V and J genes are TRBV12-3 or TRBV12-4 and TRBJ2-5, with D possibly TRBD2 on 6 matching bases. The CDR3 is 14 residues long. Between the trimmed V and J ends, which lost 3 bases and 4 bases, there was a span of 12 bases.